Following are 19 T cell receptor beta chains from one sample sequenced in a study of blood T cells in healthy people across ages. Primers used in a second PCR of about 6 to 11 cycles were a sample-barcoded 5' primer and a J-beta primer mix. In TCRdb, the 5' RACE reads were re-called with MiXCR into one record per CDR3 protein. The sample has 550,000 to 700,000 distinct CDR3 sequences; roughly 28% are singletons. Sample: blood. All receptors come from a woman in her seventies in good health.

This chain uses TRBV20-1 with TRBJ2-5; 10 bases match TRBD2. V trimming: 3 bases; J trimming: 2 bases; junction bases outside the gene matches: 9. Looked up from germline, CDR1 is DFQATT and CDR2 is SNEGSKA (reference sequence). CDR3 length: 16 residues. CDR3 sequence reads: CSARVTSGERQETQYF. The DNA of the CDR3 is TGCAGTGCTAGGGTAACTAGCGGGGAGAGACAAGAGACCCAGTACTTC.

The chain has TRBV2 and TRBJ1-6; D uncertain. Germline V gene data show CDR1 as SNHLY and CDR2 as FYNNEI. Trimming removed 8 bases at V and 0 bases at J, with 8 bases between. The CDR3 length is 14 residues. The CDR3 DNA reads TGTGCCAGCCTGTTGGACTCCTATAATTCACCCCTCCACTTT. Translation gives CASLLDSYNSPLHF.

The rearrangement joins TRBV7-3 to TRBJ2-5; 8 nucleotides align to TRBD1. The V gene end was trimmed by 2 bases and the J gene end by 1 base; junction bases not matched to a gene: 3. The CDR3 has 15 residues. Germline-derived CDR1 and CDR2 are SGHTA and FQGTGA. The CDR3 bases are TGTGCCAGCAGCTTATTGGGGACAGGCCAAGAGACCCAGTACTTC. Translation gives CASSLLGTGQETQYF.

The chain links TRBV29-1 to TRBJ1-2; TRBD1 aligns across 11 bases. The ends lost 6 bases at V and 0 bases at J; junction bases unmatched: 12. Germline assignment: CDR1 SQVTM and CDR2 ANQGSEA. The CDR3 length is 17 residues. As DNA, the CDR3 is TGCAGCGTAGACCAAGGACAGGGGGCGAAAACTAACTATGGCTACACCTTC. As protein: CSVDQGQGAKTNYGYTF.

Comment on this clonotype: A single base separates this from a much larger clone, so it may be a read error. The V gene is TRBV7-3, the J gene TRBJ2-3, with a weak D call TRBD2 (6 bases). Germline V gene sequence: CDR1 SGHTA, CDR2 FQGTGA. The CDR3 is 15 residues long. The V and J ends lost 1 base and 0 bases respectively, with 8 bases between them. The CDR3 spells CASSLSRGSTDTQYF. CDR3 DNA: TGTGCCAGCAGCTTAAGTCGGGGGAGCACAGATACGCAGTATTTT.

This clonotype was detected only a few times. The CDR3 DNA is TGTGCCAGCAGCCAAGATCTTCCGGGAGTGAACACTGAAGCTTTCTTT. Translating gives CASSQDLPGVNTEAFF. The chain couples TRBV4-2 to TRBJ1-1; D remains unclear. Trimming shortened V by 0 bases and J by 0 bases, and 11 bases separated the two germline ends. Germline values: CDR1 LGHNA, CDR2 YNFKEQ. This CDR3 has 16 residues.

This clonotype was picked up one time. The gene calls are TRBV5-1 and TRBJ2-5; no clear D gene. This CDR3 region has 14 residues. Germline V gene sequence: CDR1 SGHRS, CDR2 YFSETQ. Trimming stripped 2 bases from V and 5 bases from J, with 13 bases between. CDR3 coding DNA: TGCGCCAGCAGCTTTATTAGCACCGAGGAGACCCAGTACTTC. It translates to CASSFISTEETQYF.

CDR3 residues: CASSAGTGSYGYTF. The CDR3, as DNA: TGCGCCAGCAGCGCCGGGACAGGGAGCTATGGCTACACCTTC. V gene TRBV5-1 combines with J gene TRBJ1-2; 9 bases match TRBD1. Trimming removed 4 bases from V and 4 bases from J; junction bases left unmatched: 5. Looked up from germline, CDR1 is SGHRS and CDR2 is YFSETQ. The CDR3 consists of 14 residues.

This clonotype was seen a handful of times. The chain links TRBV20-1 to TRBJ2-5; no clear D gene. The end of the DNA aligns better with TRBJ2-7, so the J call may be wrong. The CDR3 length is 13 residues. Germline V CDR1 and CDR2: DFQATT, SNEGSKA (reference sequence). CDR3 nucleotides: TGCAGTTCCTCGACGGGCTCTAGGAACGAGCAGTACTTC. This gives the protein CSSSTGSRNEQYF.

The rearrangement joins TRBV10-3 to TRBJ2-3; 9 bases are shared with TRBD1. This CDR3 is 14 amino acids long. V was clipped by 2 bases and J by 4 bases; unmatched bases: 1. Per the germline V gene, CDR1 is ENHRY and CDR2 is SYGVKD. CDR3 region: CAISERDRADTQYF. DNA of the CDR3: TGTGCCATCAGTGAGCGGGACAGGGCAGATACGCAGTATTTT.

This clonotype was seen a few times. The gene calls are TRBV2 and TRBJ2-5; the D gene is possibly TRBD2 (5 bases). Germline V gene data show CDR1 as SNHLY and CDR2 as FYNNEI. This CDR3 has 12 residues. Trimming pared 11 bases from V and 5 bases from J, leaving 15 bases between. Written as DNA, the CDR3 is TGTGCCGGTTCCCTACGAGGGGAGACCCAGTACTTC. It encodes CAGSLRGETQYF.

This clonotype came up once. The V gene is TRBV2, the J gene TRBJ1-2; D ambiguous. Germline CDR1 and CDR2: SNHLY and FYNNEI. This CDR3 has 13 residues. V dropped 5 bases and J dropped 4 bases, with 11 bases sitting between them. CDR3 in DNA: TGTGCCAGCAGTCCCAAGAGTGGCTATGGCTACACCTTC. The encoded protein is CASSPKSGYGYTF.

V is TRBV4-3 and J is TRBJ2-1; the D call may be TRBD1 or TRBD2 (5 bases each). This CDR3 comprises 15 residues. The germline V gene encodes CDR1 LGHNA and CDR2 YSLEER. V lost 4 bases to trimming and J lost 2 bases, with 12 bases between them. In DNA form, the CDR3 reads TGCGCCAGCAGCCCCGGGGCCCAAGCCTACAATGAGCAGTTCTTC. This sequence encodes CASSPGAQAYNEQFF.

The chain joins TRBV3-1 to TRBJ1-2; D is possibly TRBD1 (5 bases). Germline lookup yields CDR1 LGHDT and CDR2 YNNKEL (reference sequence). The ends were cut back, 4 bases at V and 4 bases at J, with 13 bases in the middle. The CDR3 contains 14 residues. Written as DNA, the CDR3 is TGTGCCAGCAGCCCTTATGACAGATCCTATGGCTACACCTTC. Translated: CASSPYDRSYGYTF. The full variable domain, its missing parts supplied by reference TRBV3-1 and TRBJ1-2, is DTAVSQTPKYLVTQMGNDKSIKCEQNLGHDTMYWYKQDSKKFLKIMFSYNNKELIINETVPNRFSPKSPDKAHLNLHINSLELGDSAVYFCASSPYDRSYGYTFGSGTRLTVV.

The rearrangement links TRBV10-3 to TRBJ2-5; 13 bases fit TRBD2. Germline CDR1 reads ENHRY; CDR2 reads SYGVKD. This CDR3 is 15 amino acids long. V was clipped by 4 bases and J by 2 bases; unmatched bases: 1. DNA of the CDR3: TGTGCCATCAGTGGACTAGCGGGGGGACAAGAGACCCAGTACTTC. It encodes CAISGLAGGQETQYF.

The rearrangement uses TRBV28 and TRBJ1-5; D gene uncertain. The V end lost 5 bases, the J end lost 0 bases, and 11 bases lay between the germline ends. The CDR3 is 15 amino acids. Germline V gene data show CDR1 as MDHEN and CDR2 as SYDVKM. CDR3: CASSPSGYSNQPQHF. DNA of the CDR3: TGTGCCAGCAGTCCCTCGGGATATAGCAATCAGCCCCAGCATTTT.

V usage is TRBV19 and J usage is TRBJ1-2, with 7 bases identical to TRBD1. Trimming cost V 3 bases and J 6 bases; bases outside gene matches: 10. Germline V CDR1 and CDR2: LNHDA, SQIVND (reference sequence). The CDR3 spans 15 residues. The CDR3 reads CASSMGQPPYNGYTF. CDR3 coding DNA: TGTGCCAGTAGTATGGGACAGCCCCCCTATAATGGCTACACCTTC.

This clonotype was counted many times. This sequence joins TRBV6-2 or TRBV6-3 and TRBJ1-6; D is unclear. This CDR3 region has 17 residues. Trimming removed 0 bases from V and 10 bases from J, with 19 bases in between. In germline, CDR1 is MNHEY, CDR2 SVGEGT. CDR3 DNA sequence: TGTGCCAGCAGTTACTCGAAAGGTGACGTTAAGTTCTCACCCCTCCACTTT. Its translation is CASSYSKGDVKFSPLHF.

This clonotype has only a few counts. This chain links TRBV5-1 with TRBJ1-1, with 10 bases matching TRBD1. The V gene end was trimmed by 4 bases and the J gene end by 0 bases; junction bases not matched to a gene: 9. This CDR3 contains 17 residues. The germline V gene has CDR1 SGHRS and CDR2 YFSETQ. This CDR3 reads CASSPQGTGDVNTEAFF. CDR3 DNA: TGCGCCAGCAGCCCCCAGGGGACAGGGGATGTGAACACTGAAGCTTTCTTT.